This T cell receptor beta chain came from a study of T cell repertoires in cytomegalovirus infection. Study details: An indication of both CMV infection and matching HLA type came from public TCR beta signatures. Findings and limits, study-wide: It was HLA-C-restricted CMV-specific TCR beta clonotypes that dominated the response ex vivo.

The CDR3 is made up of 12 amino acids. The junction had 2 bases not matched to a gene; V was cut back by 5 bases and J by 7 bases. TCRdb recomputed calls from the reads with MiXCR, one row per CDR3 protein. The table includes fewer than 350,000 distinct CDR3 sequences, 15% to 20% detected once. This clonotype was detected many times. The antigen is not known. The receptor was isolated from a human donor in good health (CMV status not recorded). Some clones in this sample may be carry-over from other donors' samples. The specimen was PBMCs. The chain employs TRBV12-3 or TRBV12-4 and TRBJ2-1; TRBD1 aligns across 7 bases. CDR3 bases: TGTGCCAGCAGTCCACAGGGGAATGAGCAGTTCTTC. Protein sequence: CASSPQGNEQFF.